This TCR beta chain was retrieved from a study of T-cell reconstitution after alpha-beta-depleted transplantation in children. V lost 2 bases, J lost 8 bases, and 19 bases lay in between. The CDR3 extends over 15 amino acids. The germline V gene encodes CDR1 SEHNR and CDR2 FQNEAQ (reference sequence). Unique molecular identifiers featured in how the TCRbeta library was prepared. Via MiXCR, TCRdb re-called the PCR reads, giving one row per CDR3 protein. The sample shows about 410,000 distinct CDR3 sequences, roughly 20% of them seen only once. The specimen comprised PBMCs from the stem cell graft donor, sampled from the stem cell graft. The rearrangement joins TRBV7-9 to TRBJ2-7; possibly TRBD2 for D (6 bases). This TCR was recovered from a human donor who donated a stem cell graft to a child with acute myeloid leukemia. Here the CDR3 reads CASSLTSGWRDQQYF. The CDR3 DNA sequence: TGTGCCAGCAGCTTAACATCGGGCTGGCGGGACCAGCAGTACTTC.